These 32 T cell receptor beta chains were sequenced from one sample in a study of cytomegalovirus exposure and HLA in healthy donors (dated by TCRdb to the late 2010s). Receptors were amplified or captured by the immunoSEQ multiplex PCR assay. A mixture of 60 forward primers for TCR Vbeta segments and 13 reverse primers for TCR Jbeta segments was used in the multiplex PCR. TCRdb mirrors the immuneACCESS table, restricted to in-frame sequences. Some clones are absent from its copies; in checked studies, under half trace to an unresolved V gene, and the reason for the others is unknown. Counted in this sample were more than 200,000 clones; about 75% of them appeared once. The ten largest clones add up to more than 1.5% of the sample. Sequencing was done on a sample of PBMCs. These receptor sequences come from a man between 18 and 29 years old in good health and CMV-seronegative.

V is TRBV11-2 and J is TRBJ1-1; D is undetermined. V gave up 0 bases and J gave up 1 base, with 21 bases separating them. The CDR3 runs to 19 residues. Germline assignment: CDR1 SGHAT and CDR2 FQNNGV. DNA of the CDR3: TGTGCCAGCAGCTTAGATCTACTAAGTCCAACCAGCCGGAACACTGAAGCTTTCTTT. Encoded protein: CASSLDLLSPTSRNTEAFF. The full variable domain, rest sourced from reference TRBV11-2 and TRBJ1-1, is EAGVAQSPRYKIIEKRQSVAFWCNPISGHATLYWYQQILGQGPKLLIQFQNNGVVDDSQLPKDRFSAERLKGVDSTLKIQPAKLEDSAVYLCASSLDLLSPTSRNTEAFFGQGTRLTVV.

V gene TRBV25-1 combines with J gene TRBJ2-2, with 9 bases identical to TRBD1. Germline values: CDR1 MGHDK, CDR2 SYGVNS. Unmatched junction bases numbered 8, after V lost 10 bases and J lost 5 bases. CDR3 length: 14 residues. CDR3 residues: CATIGGQGTGELFF. The CDR3 region has the DNA TGTGCCACCATAGGGGGACAGGGAACCGGGGAGCTGTTTTTT.

A few counts support this clone. The V gene is TRBV29-1, the J gene TRBJ1-1; D is ambiguous. V gave up 3 bases and J gave up 0 bases, with 11 bases separating them. CDR3 length: 14 residues. Germline CDR1 is SQVTM and CDR2 is ANQGSEA. CDR3 sequence (DNA): TGCAGCGTTGACACAGCTTCTCTGAACACTGAAGCTTTCTTT. Its protein is CSVDTASLNTEAFF.

In this sample, this clone turned up a few times. This rearrangement joins TRBV11-2 to TRBJ2-3; the match to TRBD1 covers 8 bases. The junction had 3 bases not matched to a gene; V was cut back by 6 bases and J by 1 base. CDR1 is SGHAT, CDR2 FQNNGV, per germline. This CDR3 has 14 amino acids. The CDR3 here is CASRLTGGTDTQYF. In DNA form, the CDR3 reads TGTGCCAGCAGATTGACAGGGGGCACAGATACGCAGTATTTT. The full variable domain, completed using reference TRBV11-2 and TRBJ2-3, is EAGVAQSPRYKIIEKRQSVAFWCNPISGHATLYWYQQILGQGPKLLIQFQNNGVVDDSQLPKDRFSAERLKGVDSTLKIQPAKLEDSAVYLCASRLTGGTDTQYFGPGTRLTVL.

About this clone itself: Within the sample, other DNA sequences also encode this same CDR3. The chain employs TRBV9 and TRBJ2-7; D is possibly TRBD1 (5 bases). The CDR3 is 14 amino acids. Per the germline V gene, CDR1 is SGDLS and CDR2 is YYNGEE. Trimming cost V 0 bases and J 0 bases, with 7 bases left between them. The CDR3 here is CASSVGGSSYEQYF. The CDR3 nucleotides are TGTGCCAGCAGCGTAGGGGGCAGCTCCTACGAGCAGTACTTC.

This clone was detected a few times. The rearrangement uses TRBV12-5 and TRBJ1-3; 8 nucleotides line up with TRBD1. The J segment lost 0 bases and the V segment lost 0 bases, leaving 10 bases of the junction unmatched. Germline V gives CDR1 LGHNT, CDR2 FRNRAP. The CDR3 loop spans 19 amino acids. The CDR3 sequence: CASGLVLGQVKDSGNTIYF. The CDR3 DNA follows: TGTGCTAGTGGTTTGGTCCTGGGACAGGTCAAAGACTCTGGAAACACCATATATTTT. The complete variable domain, with remaining parts taken from reference TRBV12-5 and TRBJ1-3, reads DARVTQTPRHKVTEMGQEVTMRCQPILGHNTVFWYRQTMMQGLELLAYFRNRAPLDDSGMPKDRFSAEMPDATLATLKIQPSEPRDSAVYFCASGLVLGQVKDSGNTIYFGEGSWLTVV.

Here the CDR3 DNA reads TGTGCCAGCGGGTCGGACAGGGGTGCAGAGACCCAGTACTTC. This sequence encodes CASGSDRGAETQYF. This chain links TRBV6-1 with TRBJ2-5; the match to TRBD1 covers 9 bases. The CDR3 runs to 14 residues. Germline-derived CDR1 and CDR2 are MNHNS and SASEGT. V shed 8 bases, J shed 4 bases, and the junction held 8 bases outside the gene matches.

This clone was counted a few times. The rearrangement links TRBV5-1 to TRBJ2-7, with 8 bases identical to TRBD1. Trimming took 4 bases from V and 6 from J; bases not matched to a gene: 9. From germline, CDR1 is SGHRS and CDR2 YFSETQ. This CDR3 has 14 residues. The CDR3 reads CASSRLPGQGEQYF. CDR3 DNA: TGCGCCAGCAGCAGATTACCCGGACAGGGCGAGCAGTACTTC.

The CDR3: CASTAGLTTDTQYF. The CDR3, as DNA: TGTGCCAGCACTGCGGGACTAACCACAGATACGCAGTATTTT. The chain is built from TRBV28 and TRBJ2-3, with 7 bases fitting TRBD2. Unmatched junction bases numbered 6, after V lost 7 bases and J lost 2 bases. Per germline, CDR1 MDHEN and CDR2 SYDVKM. CDR3 length: 14 amino acids.

The chain carries TRBV9 and TRBJ2-3; D is possibly TRBD2 (6 bases). With 0 bases removed from V and 11 bases from J, the gap between germline ends came to 22 bases. The CDR3 contains 16 residues. The germline V gene has CDR1 SGDLS and CDR2 YYNGEE. The CDR3 DNA reads TGTGCCAGCAGCGTAGTGGGAGGCAGTCCCCCTTTTTGGCAGTATTTT. Translating gives CASSVVGGSPPFWQYF.

This sequence joins TRBV29-1 and TRBJ2-2, with 7 bases that match TRBD1. Germline assignment: CDR1 SQVTM and CDR2 ANQGSEA. J lost 7 bases, V lost 2 bases, and 1 base had no gene match. The CDR3 extends over 12 amino acids. The CDR3: CSVETGDGELFF. The CDR3 coding sequence is TGCAGCGTTGAAACAGGGGACGGGGAGCTGTTTTTT.

CDR3 nucleotides: TGTGCCAGCAGCCCAGGACAGGGTTCCGGTAATTCACCCCTCCACTTT. Its protein product is CASSPGQGSGNSPLHF. This chain links TRBV13 with TRBJ1-6; TRBD1 matches at 8 bases. V gave up 5 bases and J gave up 6 bases; unmatched junction bases: 9. The CDR3 is 16 amino acids. From germline, CDR1 is PRHDT and CDR2 FYEKMQ (reference sequence).

A single count supports this clone. J is TRBJ2-5 and V is TRBV29-1; maybe TRBD2 (6 bases). The end of the DNA aligns better with TRBJ2-7, so the J call may be wrong. Germline loops: CDR1 SQVTM, CDR2 ANQGSEA. The CDR3 consists of 13 residues. The CDR3 DNA sequence: TGCAGCGTTGATGCCGGGGGTACCTACGAGCAGTACTTC. Its protein is CSVDAGGTYEQYF.

This sequence joins TRBV27 and TRBJ2-7, with no clear D. The length of the CDR3 is 13 residues. Trimming stripped 1 base from V and 3 bases from J, with 7 bases between. Per the germline V gene, CDR1 is MNHEY and CDR2 is SMNVEV (reference sequence). The CDR3 coding sequence is TGTGCCAGCAGTTTATTTTACAGCTACGAGCAGTACTTC. Its translation: CASSLFYSYEQYF.

J is TRBJ1-4 and V is TRBV12-5; 8 bases match TRBD1. V lost 6 bases, J lost 2 bases, and 2 bases stayed unmatched. CDR1 is LGHNT and CDR2 is FRNRAP in the germline V gene. The CDR3 contains 14 residues. CDR3 sequence: CASGQGATNEKLFF. CDR3 in DNA: TGTGCTAGTGGCCAGGGGGCCACTAATGAAAAACTGTTTTTT.

This chain links TRBV7-2 with TRBJ2-5; 9 positions agree with TRBD2. CDR3 length equals 18 residues. V lost 3 bases and J lost 3; bases outside the gene matches: 14. CDR1 and CDR2 from the germline V gene are SGHTA and FQGNSA. The CDR3 sequence: CASSLKAGGPTVKETQYF. CDR3 coding DNA: TGTGCCAGCAGCTTGAAGGCGGGGGGGCCGACAGTAAAAGAGACCCAGTACTTC.

Note on this clone: Other DNA sequences from this sample encode an identical CDR3 as well. The rearrangement joins TRBV10-3 to TRBJ2-5; D may be TRBD1 (5 bases). Germline V gene data show CDR1 as ENHRY and CDR2 as SYGVKD. The CDR3 has 14 amino acids. The V and J ends lost 0 bases and 1 base respectively, with 6 bases between them. CDR3 sequence (DNA): TGTGCCATCAGTGAGTCCCAGGGCCAAGAGACCCAGTACTTC. The encoded protein is CAISESQGQETQYF.

This clone was detected a few times. Written as DNA, the CDR3 is TGTGCCAGCAGTGTTAGGGGGCGAGGTCAGCCCCAGCATTTT. Encoded protein: CASSVRGRGQPQHF. The V call is TRBV2, the J call TRBJ1-5; 7 positions match TRBD1. The CDR3 totals 14 residues. The ends lost 4 bases at V and 6 bases at J; junction bases unmatched: 6. Germline lookup yields CDR1 SNHLY and CDR2 FYNNEI.

The sample holds one count of this clone. This chain joins TRBV2 and TRBJ1-5; D may be TRBD1 (6 bases). This CDR3 has 14 amino acids. Germline V gene lookup returns CDR1 SNHLY and CDR2 FYNNEI. The ends were cut back, 6 bases at V and 11 bases at J, with 20 bases in the middle. CDR3 nucleotide sequence: TGTGCCAGCAGACAGGAGTCCCAAGGGGGGGCCCAGCATTTT. It translates to CASRQESQGGAQHF.

This clone was observed a handful of times. CDR3 DNA sequence: TGTGCCATCAGTGAGTCCGCAGGACTAGCAAAGGAGCAGTTCTTC. It translates to CAISESAGLAKEQFF. The rearrangement uses TRBV10-3 and TRBJ2-1; 8 nucleotides match TRBD2. V lost 0 bases to trimming and J lost 10 bases; unmatched junction nucleotides: 8. The CDR3 is 15 residues long. Germline-derived CDR1 and CDR2 are ENHRY and SYGVKD.

This chain uses TRBV30 with TRBJ2-5; no reliable D call. The CDR3 sequence is 18 residues long. Germline CDR1 reads GTSNPN; CDR2 reads SVGIG (reference sequence). V lost 0 bases to trimming and J lost 2 bases, with 22 bases between them. CDR3 coding DNA: TGTGCCTGGAGTGTGACAACCCTTCTGACACAGCTTCAAGAGACCCAGTACTTC. Translating it yields CAWSVTTLLTQLQETQYF.

V is TRBV27 and J is TRBJ2-7; D unclear. CDR1 and CDR2 (germline): MNHEY, SMNVEV (reference sequence). The CDR3 is made up of 11 amino acids. CDR3 in DNA: TGTGTAATCAGATTCTCCTACGAGCAGTACTTC. Its protein is CVIRFSYEQYF.

The genes are TRBV30 and TRBJ1-6; D is uncertain. Germline values: CDR1 GTSNPN, CDR2 SVGIG (reference sequence). The CDR3 has 14 residues. V was clipped by 2 bases and J by 0 bases, with 5 bases between them. The CDR3 nucleotides read TGTGCCTGGAGTTCCTTCTCCTATAATTCACCCCTCCACTTT. Protein sequence: CAWSSFSYNSPLHF.

The chain joins TRBV6-5 to TRBJ2-3; TRBD1 is a possible D gene (6 bases). This CDR3 spans 15 amino acids. In germline, CDR1 is MNHEY, CDR2 SVGAGI. Trimming pared 4 bases from V and 6 bases from J, leaving 17 bases between. DNA of the CDR3: TGTGCCAGCAGTTCTGGTGGGGGCTCGACGGATACGCAGTATTTT. Residues: CASSSGGGSTDTQYF.

This chain links TRBV30 with TRBJ1-2; D unresolved. This CDR3 has 13 amino acids. V shed 3 bases and J shed 7 bases, with 15 bases lying between them. CDR1 GTSNPN and CDR2 SVGIG come from the germline V gene (reference sequence). CDR3 DNA: TGTGCCTGGAGGACAAATGGTGAGGGTGGCTACACCTTC. Translated, it gives CAWRTNGEGGYTF. Based on the CDR3 plus reference TRBV30 and TRBJ1-2, the full variable domain is SQTIHQWPATLVQPVGSPLSLECTVEGTSNPNLYWYRQAAGRGLQLLFYSVGIGQISSEVPQNLSASRPQDRQFILSSKKLLLSDSGFYLCAWRTNGEGGYTFGSGTRLTVV.

This sequence joins TRBV19 and TRBJ2-1, with 9 bases matching TRBD1. V shed 8 bases and J 3 bases; nucleotides not matched to a gene: 5. The CDR3 runs to 14 residues. Germline V lookup: CDR1 LNHDA, CDR2 SQIVND (reference sequence). CDR3 DNA sequence: TGTGCCAGTCAAACAGGGGGCGACTACAATGAGCAGTTCTTC. Translation gives CASQTGGDYNEQFF.

The gene calls are TRBV12-5 and TRBJ1-1; D might be TRBD1 (6 bases). V lost 7 bases and J lost 6, with 18 bases in between. Germline V gene data show CDR1 as LGHNT and CDR2 as FRNRAP. CDR3 size: 14 residues. The CDR3 nucleotides read TGTGCTAGTGCGGAATCGGGGGGGCCCCCTGAAGCTTTCTTT. This sequence encodes CASAESGGPPEAFF.

Only a few counts were recorded for this clone. The chain uses TRBV7-2 and TRBJ2-5, with 12 bases lining up with TRBD2. The V and J ends lost 5 bases and 6 bases, in that order; junction bases with no gene match: 19. This CDR3 has 19 amino acids. Germline lookup yields CDR1 SGHTA and CDR2 FQGNSA. This chain's CDR3 is CASSHTPSGGARRKKTQYF. CDR3 coding DNA: TGTGCCAGCAGCCATACCCCTAGCGGGGGGGCCAGGAGAAAGAAGACCCAGTACTTC.

V and J are TRBV27 and TRBJ1-5; TRBD1 matches at 8 bases. CDR1 and CDR2 from the germline V gene are MNHEY and SMNVEV (reference sequence). J was trimmed by 0 bases and V by 3 bases; bases with no gene match: 10. The CDR3 covers 18 residues. CDR3 DNA sequence: TGTGCCAGCAGTTTTACAGGGGGGACTCCTTATAGCAATCAGCCCCAGCATTTT. It codes for CASSFTGGTPYSNQPQHF.

The V and J genes are TRBV6-1 and TRBJ1-5; D might be TRBD1 (6 bases). CDR1 is MNHNS, CDR2 SASEGT, per germline. V dropped 3 bases and J dropped 0 bases, with 18 bases sitting between them. This CDR3 spans 18 amino acids. CDR3 loop: CASSDFRGIGYSNQPQHF. For the CDR3, the DNA is TGTGCCAGCAGTGATTTTAGGGGGATTGGGTATAGCAATCAGCCCCAGCATTTT.

The rearrangement joins TRBV10-3 to TRBJ2-3; the match to TRBD2 covers 7 bases. Trimming at V came to 11 bases and at J to 2 bases, leaving 10 bases not matched to a gene. The CDR3 is 14 amino acids. The germline V gene encodes CDR1 ENHRY and CDR2 SYGVKD. CDR3 protein: CALGGAGSTDTQYF. The DNA for the CDR3 is TGTGCCTTGGGAGGGGCGGGATCCACAGATACGCAGTATTTT.

V is TRBV9 and J is TRBJ2-3, with 7 bases that match TRBD1. Germline V gene data show CDR1 as SGDLS and CDR2 as YYNGEE. V lost 4 bases, J lost 1 base, and 6 bases stayed unmatched. The CDR3 loop spans 15 amino acids. CDR3 DNA: TGTGCCAGCAGCCCCGGGGACAGCCGCACAGATACGCAGTATTTT. Amino acid sequence: CASSPGDSRTDTQYF.